This T cell receptor (beta chain) stems from a study of OX40 agonist ivuxolimab in advanced cancers. Background on the study: In this cohort, patients received ivuxolimab, an agonistic anti-OX40 (CD134) antibody.

TCRdb keeps only in-frame clones here, not all; method: immunoSEQ multiplex PCR. The sample lists approximately 12,000 clones; about 84% were seen once. The sequenced sample was CD4+ or CD8+ T cells sorted from blood, obtained in a trial of the OX40 agonist ivuxolimab. The receptor was derived from an adult with an advanced solid tumor such as melanoma, head and neck, liver or kidney cancer.

The CDR3 protein is CASESFSDTEAFF. In DNA form, the CDR3 reads TGTGCCAGCGAGAGCTTCAGCGACACTGAAGCTTTCTTT. V and J are TRBV7-2 and TRBJ1-1; D unclear. The CDR3 loop spans 13 amino acids. CDR1 and CDR2 from the germline V gene are SGHTA and FQGNSA. The V and J ends lost 8 bases and 3 bases respectively, with 13 bases between them. Complete variable domain (other parts from reference TRBV7-2 and TRBJ1-1): GAGVSQSPSNKVTEKGKDVELRCDPISGHTALYWYRQSLGQGLEFLIYFQGNSAPDKSGLPSDRFSAERTGGSVSTLTIQRTQQEDSAVYLCASESFSDTEAFFGQGTRLTVV.